The 6 T cell receptor beta chains reported below all come from one sample, sequenced in a study of Ad26.COV2.S vaccination and SARS-CoV-2 variants. Measured with immunoSEQ multiplex PCR; TCRdb has only the in-frame clones, and not every one. The data contain roughly 500,000 clones, approximately 88% of them singletons. The treatment is: approximately 18 received Ad26.COV2.S at low or high dose, single or two shots; five or six received placebo; per-sample allocation not given. The samples date from day 63 after the first vaccine or placebo injection. The specimen comprised peripheral blood, sampled in a trial of Ad26.COV2.S vaccine versus placebo. These receptors came from a person aged 18-60 years who received the Ad26.COV2.S COVID-19 vaccine or a placebo.

The chain links TRBV5-1 to TRBJ1-5; D call uncertain. The CDR3 extends over 15 amino acids. Germline-derived CDR1 and CDR2 are SGHRS and YFSETQ. Trimming left V 1 base short and J 6 bases short, with 14 bases between. The CDR3 sequence is CASSLFPDGSQPQHF. The CDR3 DNA reads TGCGCCAGCAGCTTGTTTCCGGACGGCAGTCAGCCCCAGCATTTT.

V gene TRBV12-5 combines with J gene TRBJ2-3, with D possibly being TRBD2 (5 bases). Germline CDR1 reads LGHNT; CDR2 reads FRNRAP. V lost 5 bases and J lost 6, with 12 bases in between. The length of the CDR3 is 13 residues. The chain's CDR3 is CASGPPRGDTQYF. CDR3 sequence (DNA): TGTGCTAGTGGTCCCCCCCGAGGGGATACGCAGTATTTT.

This chain joins TRBV5-4 and TRBJ1-5; 8 bases align to TRBD1. Germline loops: CDR1 SGHNT, CDR2 YYREEE (reference sequence). J was trimmed by 1 base and V by 0 bases; bases with no gene match: 3. The CDR3 runs to 16 residues. This CDR3 reads CASSLGGQGSNQPQHF. CDR3 DNA sequence: TGTGCCAGCAGCTTGGGAGGACAGGGAAGCAATCAGCCCCAGCATTTT.

The rearrangement links TRBV30 to TRBJ1-1; 8 bases agree with TRBD1. The germline CDR1 and CDR2 sequences are GTSNPN and SVGIG (reference sequence). The CDR3 has 13 residues. V shed 3 bases and J 11 bases; nucleotides not matched to a gene: 11. The CDR3 sequence is CAWRAGTGGRAFF. Here the CDR3 DNA reads TGTGCCTGGAGGGCCGGGACAGGAGGTCGGGCTTTCTTT.

The rearrangement links TRBV19 to TRBJ2-3; 11 bases match TRBD2. This CDR3 is built from 15 residues. With 7 bases clipped from V and 4 bases from J, the junction kept 7 bases outside the gene matches. Per germline, CDR1 LNHDA and CDR2 SQIVND (reference sequence). CDR3: CASTPTSGNADTQYF. The DNA for the CDR3 is TGTGCCAGTACCCCGACTAGCGGGAACGCAGATACGCAGTATTTT. Full variable domain (missing parts from reference TRBV19 and TRBJ2-3): DGGITQSPKYLFRKEGQNVTLSCEQNLNHDAMYWYRQDPGQGLRLIYYSQIVNDFQKGDIAEGYSVSREKKESFPLTVTSAQKNPTAFYLCASTPTSGNADTQYFGPGTRLTVL.

The V call is TRBV11-2, the J call TRBJ1-1, with D unclear. There are 13 residues in the CDR3. The V and J ends lost 1 base and 2 bases respectively, with 5 bases between them. CDR1 and CDR2 (germline): SGHAT, FQNNGV. The DNA for the CDR3 is TGTGCCAGCAGCTTAGGGGCCAACACTGAAGCTTTCTTT. Its protein is CASSLGANTEAFF.